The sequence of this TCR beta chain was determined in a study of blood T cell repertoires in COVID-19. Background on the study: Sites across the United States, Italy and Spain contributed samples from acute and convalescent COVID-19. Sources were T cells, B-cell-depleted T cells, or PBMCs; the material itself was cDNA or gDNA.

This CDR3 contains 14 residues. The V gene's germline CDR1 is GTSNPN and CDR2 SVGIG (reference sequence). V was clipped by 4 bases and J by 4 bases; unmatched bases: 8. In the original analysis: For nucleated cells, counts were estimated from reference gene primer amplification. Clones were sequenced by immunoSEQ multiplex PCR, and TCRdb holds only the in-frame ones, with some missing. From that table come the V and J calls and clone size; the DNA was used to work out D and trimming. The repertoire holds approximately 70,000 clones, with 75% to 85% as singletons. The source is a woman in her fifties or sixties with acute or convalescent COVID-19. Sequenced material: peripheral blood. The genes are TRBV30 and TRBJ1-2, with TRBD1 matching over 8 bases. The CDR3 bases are TGTGCCTGGACCGGGGACAGGTTTTTCTATGGCTACACCTTC. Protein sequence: CAWTGDRFFYGYTF.